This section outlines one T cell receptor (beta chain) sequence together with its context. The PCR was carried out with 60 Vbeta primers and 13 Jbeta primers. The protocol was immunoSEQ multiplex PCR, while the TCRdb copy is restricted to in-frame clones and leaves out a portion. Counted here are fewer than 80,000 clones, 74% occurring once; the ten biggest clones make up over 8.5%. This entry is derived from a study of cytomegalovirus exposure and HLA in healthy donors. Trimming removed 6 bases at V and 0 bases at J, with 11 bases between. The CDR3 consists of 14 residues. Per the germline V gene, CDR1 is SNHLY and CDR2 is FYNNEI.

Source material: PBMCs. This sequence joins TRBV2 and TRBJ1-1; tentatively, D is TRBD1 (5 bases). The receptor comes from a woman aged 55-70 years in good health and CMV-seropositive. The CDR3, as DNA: TGTGCCAGCAGGGAGGGGAATATGAACACTGAAGCTTTCTTT. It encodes CASREGNMNTEAFF.